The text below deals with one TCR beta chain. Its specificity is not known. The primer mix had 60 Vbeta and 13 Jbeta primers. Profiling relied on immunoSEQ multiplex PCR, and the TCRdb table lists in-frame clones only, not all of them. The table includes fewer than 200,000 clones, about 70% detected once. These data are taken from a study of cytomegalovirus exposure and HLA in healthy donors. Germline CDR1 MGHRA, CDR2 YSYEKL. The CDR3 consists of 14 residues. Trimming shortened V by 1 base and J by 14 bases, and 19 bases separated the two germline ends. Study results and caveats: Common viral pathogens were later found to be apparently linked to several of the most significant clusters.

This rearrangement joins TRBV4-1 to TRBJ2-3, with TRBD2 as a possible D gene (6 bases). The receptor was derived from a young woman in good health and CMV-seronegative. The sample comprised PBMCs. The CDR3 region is CASSQVEGGRSRYF. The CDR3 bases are TGCGCCAGCAGCCAAGTCGAGGGAGGACGATCGCGGTATTTT.